What follows are 26 T cell receptor beta chains derived from one specimen sequenced in a study of blood T cell repertoires in COVID-19. Produced via immunoSEQ multiplex PCR; TCRdb's table is partial and in-frame only. The data hold over 100,000 clones, with 91% observed a single time. Sequences were obtained from peripheral blood. Receptors were obtained from a human donor in a cohort sampled during active COVID-19.

The V and J genes are TRBV7-9 and TRBJ1-1, with a weak D call TRBD1 (6 bases). V was pared by 5 bases and J by 3 bases, with 13 bases between. This CDR3 is built from 14 residues. Germline V gene data show CDR1 as SEHNR and CDR2 as FQNEAQ (reference sequence). CDR3 amino acids: CASSLTGSDTEAFF. CDR3 sequence (DNA): TGTGCCAGCAGCCTCACAGGGAGTGACACTGAAGCTTTCTTT.

The chain has TRBV24-1 and TRBJ1-1; weak D call: TRBD1 (5 bases). With 3 bases removed from V and 2 bases from J, the gap between germline ends came to 12 bases. Germline V gives CDR1 KGHDR, CDR2 SFDVKD. The CDR3 has 15 residues. CDR3 amino acids: CATSDPRQNNTEAFF. DNA of the CDR3: TGTGCCACCAGTGATCCCCGACAGAACAACACTGAAGCTTTCTTT.

The CDR3 is CASSGAGPSQPQHF. The CDR3 nucleotides are TGTGCCAGCTCTGGAGCAGGGCCGAGTCAGCCCCAGCATTTT. V usage is TRBV19 and J usage is TRBJ1-5, with a tentative D call TRBD1 (5 bases). Trimming took off 9 bases at V and 6 bases at J, with 18 bases between the two ends. CDR1 is LNHDA, CDR2 SQIVND, per germline (reference sequence). This CDR3 has 14 amino acids. The full variable domain, in which reference TRBV19 and TRBJ1-5 provide the parts outside the CDR3, is DGGITQSPKYLFRKEGQNVTLSCEQNLNHDAMYWYRQDPGQGLRLIYYSQIVNDFQKGDIAEGYSVSREKKESFPLTVTSAQKNPTAFYLCASSGAGPSQPQHFGDGTRLSIL.

The rearrangement links TRBV28 to TRBJ1-3; D is ambiguous. In germline, CDR1 is MDHEN, CDR2 SYDVKM. The V gene lost 1 base and the J gene lost 15 bases, with 16 bases spanning the gap. This CDR3 contains 13 residues. The CDR3 loop is CASSLSGSLFTYF. DNA of the CDR3: TGTGCCAGCAGTTTATCGGGTAGCCTCTTTACATATTTT.

The chain joins TRBV4-3 to TRBJ1-4; 7 bases align to TRBD1. V was clipped by 0 bases and J by 4 bases; unmatched bases: 2. This CDR3 comprises 15 residues. Germline V gene lookup returns CDR1 LGHNA and CDR2 YSLEER. CDR3 residues: CASSQEGTVNEKLFF. The CDR3 DNA sequence: TGCGCCAGCAGCCAAGAAGGGACAGTTAATGAAAAACTGTTTTTT.

The chain joins TRBV9 to TRBJ2-7, with TRBD1 matching 10 bases. CDR1 SGDLS and CDR2 YYNGEE come from the germline V gene. CDR3 length equals 14 residues. V trimming: 0 bases; J trimming: 5 bases; junction bases outside the gene matches: 2. The CDR3 bases are TGTGCCAGCAGCGTAGGGGACAGGGGTGACGAGCAGTACTTC. Translated, it gives CASSVGDRGDEQYF. The complete variable domain, with remaining parts taken from reference TRBV9 and TRBJ2-7, reads DSGVTQTPKHLITATGQRVTLRCSPRSGDLSVYWYQQSLDQGLQFLIQYYNGEERAKGNILERFSAQQFPDLHSELNLSSLELGDSALYFCASSVGDRGDEQYFGPGTRLTVT.

The chain employs TRBV30 and TRBJ2-5, with 7 bases identical to TRBD1. From germline, CDR1 is GTSNPN and CDR2 SVGIG (reference sequence). V lost 0 bases and J lost 10; bases outside the gene matches: 14. This CDR3 contains 15 residues. CDR3 residues: CAWSVRGPRFRGQYF. Here the CDR3 DNA reads TGTGCCTGGAGTGTAAGGGGGCCCAGGTTTAGAGGCCAGTACTTC.

The chain uses TRBV9 and TRBJ1-1; 7 bases are a match to TRBD1. Germline V lookup: CDR1 SGDLS, CDR2 YYNGEE. This CDR3 spans 16 amino acids. Trimming took 3 bases from V and 3 from J; bases not matched to a gene: 11. CDR3 DNA sequence: TGTGCCAGCAGCGCAACGACAGGGACCCCCTACACTGAAGCTTTCTTT. Translated, it gives CASSATTGTPYTEAFF.

This chain uses TRBV5-4 with TRBJ2-7, with TRBD2 identical over 14 bases. The V gene's germline CDR1 is SGHNT and CDR2 YYREEE (reference sequence). V shed 0 bases, J shed 3 bases, and the junction held 5 bases outside the gene matches. The CDR3 length is 17 residues. The CDR3 nucleotides read TGTGCCAGCAGCTTGGGACTAGCGGGAGGGCCCCGCTACGAGCAGTACTTC. Its translation is CASSLGLAGGPRYEQYF.

The chain joins TRBV15 to TRBJ2-2, with 13 bases lining up with TRBD2. The CDR3 sequence is 17 residues long. Germline values: CDR1 LNHNV, CDR2 YYDKDF (reference sequence). Trimming removed 0 bases from V and 5 bases from J; junction bases left unmatched: 3. The CDR3 DNA reads TGTGCCACCAGCAGAGACCGGACTAGCGGGGGTACCGGGGAGCTGTTTTTT. Protein: CATSRDRTSGGTGELFF.

This clone was found a few times. The chain uses TRBV7-9 and TRBJ2-3, with TRBD2 matching over 15 bases. With V trimmed by 5 bases and J by 8 bases, 5 bases remained unmatched. The CDR3 runs 15 residues. The V gene's germline CDR1 is SEHNR and CDR2 FQNEAQ (reference sequence). CDR3 nucleotide sequence: TGTGCCAGCAGCCGGACTAGCGGGGGGGAAGGTACGCAGTATTTT. This sequence encodes CASSRTSGGEGTQYF.

This chain links TRBV29-1 with TRBJ1-1; D is unclear. CDR3 length equals 14 residues. Germline-derived CDR1 and CDR2 are SQVTM and ANQGSEA. V lost 4 bases, J lost 2 bases, and 14 bases lay in between. In nucleotides, the CDR3 is TGCAGCGTTGTGTGGTTGGGCCGTAACACTGAAGCTTTCTTT. This translates into CSVVWLGRNTEAFF.

V gene TRBV10-3 combines with J gene TRBJ2-7; 9 bases agree with TRBD1. This CDR3 comprises 15 residues. Germline V gives CDR1 ENHRY, CDR2 SYGVKD. The V gene end was trimmed by 5 bases and the J gene end by 0 bases; junction bases not matched to a gene: 5. This CDR3 is CAISSDRGSSYEQYF. CDR3 coding DNA: TGTGCCATCAGTTCGGACAGGGGAAGCTCCTACGAGCAGTACTTC.

The rearrangement joins TRBV4-1 to TRBJ2-1; tentatively, D is TRBD1 (5 bases). Germline lookup yields CDR1 MGHRA and CDR2 YSYEKL. V lost 1 base and J lost 5, with 9 bases in between. This CDR3 spans 14 amino acids. Written as DNA, the CDR3 is TGCGCCAGCAGCCAAGCAGGGTTGGACAATGAGCAGTTCTTC. It yields the protein CASSQAGLDNEQFF.

The chain employs TRBV3-1 (or the pseudogene TRBV3-2) and TRBJ2-3; 7 nucleotides match TRBD1. Trimming removed 6 bases from V and 4 bases from J; junction bases left unmatched: 4. The CDR3 spans 13 residues. Germline-derived CDR1 and CDR2 are LGHDT and YNNKEL (reference sequence). The CDR3 coding sequence is TGTGCCAGCAGAAAGACAGGGCCAGATACGCAGTATTTT. Translating gives CASRKTGPDTQYF.

The chain combines TRBV27 with TRBJ2-7; D might be TRBD1 (6 bases). Trimming removed 3 bases from V and 6 bases from J, with 12 bases in between. CDR1 is MNHEY, CDR2 SMNVEV, per germline (reference sequence). CDR3 size: 13 residues. The CDR3 coding sequence is TGTGCCAGCAGTTTTAACAGGGCGGGCGAGCAGTACTTC. It encodes CASSFNRAGEQYF.

V and J are TRBV5-1 and TRBJ2-5; perhaps TRBD2 as D (6 bases). V lost 4 bases and J lost 0, with 13 bases in between. The CDR3 extends over 15 amino acids. Germline values: CDR1 SGHRS, CDR2 YFSETQ. Written as DNA, the CDR3 is TGCGCCAGCAGCCGTATGGGGGGAGACCAAGAGACCCAGTACTTC. Protein sequence: CASSRMGGDQETQYF.

J is TRBJ2-1 and V is TRBV7-9, with 9 bases lining up with TRBD2. Looked up from germline, CDR1 is SEHNR and CDR2 is FQNEAQ (reference sequence). V lost 7 bases and J lost 7; bases outside the gene matches: 14. The CDR3 extends over 16 amino acids. As DNA, the CDR3 is TGTGCCAGCACCCCTATGGAGGGCGGGGGGGCTAATGAGCAGTTCTTC. It encodes CASTPMEGGGANEQFF. Full variable domain (remainder filled in from reference TRBV7-9 and TRBJ2-1): DTGVSQNPRHKITKRGQNVTFRCDPISEHNRLYWYRQTLGQGPEFLTYFQNEAQLEKSRLLSDRFSAERPKGSFSTLEIQRTEQGDSAMYLCASTPMEGGGANEQFFGPGTRLTVL.

V is TRBV5-8 and J is TRBJ2-7; the D gene is possibly TRBD1 (6 bases). V dropped 4 bases and J dropped 2 bases, with 16 bases sitting between them. The CDR3 loop spans 15 amino acids. Germline CDR1 and CDR2: SGHTS and YDEGEE. CDR3 coding DNA: TGTGCCAGCAGCAATATTCCAGGGGTGCCCTACGAGCAGTACTTC. Amino acids: CASSNIPGVPYEQYF.

In DNA, the CDR3 is TGCGCCAGCAAACACACGGATAGTGGACAGCCCTACGAGCAGTACTTC. Its protein product is CASKHTDSGQPYEQYF. The rearrangement links TRBV23-1 to TRBJ2-7, with D possibly being TRBD1 (6 bases). TRBV23-1 is reported as an ORF; its role is uncertain. This CDR3 has 16 residues. The V end was cut by 7 bases, the J end by 2 bases, with 21 bases between.

The sample holds one count of this clone. V gene TRBV24-1 combines with J gene TRBJ2-3, with 10 bases fitting TRBD2. The CDR3 covers 14 residues. V dropped 9 bases and J dropped 0; count of bases not matched to a gene: 2. Germline V CDR1 and CDR2: KGHDR, SFDVKD. The CDR3: CATGAGGSTDTQYF. The CDR3 DNA follows: TGTGCCACCGGAGCGGGAGGGAGCACAGATACGCAGTATTTT.

The rearrangement uses TRBV11-2 and TRBJ2-1; no firm D call. This CDR3 spans 16 amino acids. Germline assignment: CDR1 SGHAT and CDR2 FQNNGV. The V end lost 5 bases, the J end lost 0 bases, and 14 bases lay between the germline ends. CDR3 sequence (DNA): TGTGCCAGCAGCCCGAGCCGCTCGAGCTCCTACAATGAGCAGTTCTTC. Its protein product is CASSPSRSSSYNEQFF.

This chain uses TRBV27 with TRBJ1-5; 7 bases are shared with TRBD1. The CDR3 totals 12 residues. J was trimmed by 10 bases and V by 0 bases; bases with no gene match: 0. From germline, CDR1 is MNHEY and CDR2 SMNVEV (reference sequence). In DNA form, the CDR3 reads TGTGCCAGCAGTTTATCAGGGGGCCCCCAGCATTTT. This gives the protein CASSLSGGPQHF.

The chain uses TRBV5-6 and TRBJ1-2; D unresolved. This CDR3 has 14 residues. CDR1 and CDR2 from the germline V gene are SGHDT and YYEEEE. V was cut by 4 bases and J by 3 bases, with 13 bases left in between. In DNA form, the CDR3 reads TGTGCCAGCAGCCGGGAGGGCGCATACTATGGCTACACCTTC. It is translated as CASSREGAYYGYTF.

The chain has TRBV9 and TRBJ2-1, with D unresolved. The CDR3 has 14 amino acids. The germline V gene encodes CDR1 SGDLS and CDR2 YYNGEE. The V and J ends lost 4 bases and 4 bases respectively, with 12 bases between them. This chain's CDR3 is CASSTGFVYNEQFF. CDR3 in DNA: TGTGCCAGCAGCACGGGTTTCGTTTACAATGAGCAGTTCTTC.

The chain employs TRBV18 and TRBJ2-3, with TRBD2 matching 7 bases. In germline, CDR1 is KGHSH, CDR2 LQKENI. The V and J ends lost 5 bases and 2 bases, in that order; junction bases with no gene match: 7. There are 15 residues in the CDR3. CDR3 in amino acids: CASSFQGGVTDTQYF. Written as DNA, the CDR3 is TGTGCCAGCTCATTTCAGGGAGGGGTCACAGATACGCAGTATTTT.